Listed below are T cell receptor beta chains from one sample, sequenced in a study of cytomegalovirus exposure and HLA in healthy donors. The data were produced by immunoSEQ multiplex PCR, yet TCRdb's version contains in-frame clones alone and is incomplete. In total, the table holds approximately 110,000 clones. Sequencing was done on a sample of PBMCs. The receptor set was obtained from a man aged 18 to 30 in good health and CMV-seronegative. The CDR3 runs from the conserved cysteine through the conserved F or W. Fields, in order: CDR3 length, J gene, V gene, D gene, CDR3 protein, CDR3 DNA. A D gene is named only where the DNA matches it firmly.

CDR3 length: 13
J gene: TRBJ1-4
V gene: TRBV11-2
D gene: NA
CDR3 protein: CASSIRTAEKLFF
CDR3 DNA: TGTGCCAGCAGCATAAGGACAGCCGAAAAACTGTTTTTT

CDR3 length: 16
J gene: TRBJ1-2
V gene: TRBV7-2
D gene: TRBD1
CDR3 protein: CASSLGGQGKTYGYTF
CDR3 DNA: TGTGCCAGCAGCTTAGGGGGACAGGGAAAAACATATGGCTACACCTTC

CDR3 length: 15
J gene: TRBJ1-2
V gene: TRBV6-6
D gene: TRBD1
CDR3 protein: CASTLSGGQGEGYTF
CDR3 DNA: TGTGCCAGCACCCTTTCCGGAGGACAGGGGGAGGGCTACACCTTC

CDR3 length: 14
J gene: TRBJ2-7
V gene: TRBV25-1
D gene: NA
CDR3 protein: CASSLPAAPYEQYF
CDR3 DNA: TGTGCCAGCAGCCTACCGGCGGCCCCCTACGAGCAGTACTTC

CDR3 length: 13
J gene: TRBJ2-5
V gene: TRBV7-6
D gene: TRBD2
CDR3 protein: CASSPRWGGTQYF
CDR3 DNA: TGTGCCAGCAGCCCGCGGTGGGGGGGGACCCAGTACTTC

CDR3 length: 15
J gene: TRBJ1-1
V gene: TRBV27
D gene: NA
CDR3 protein: CASNPLRGKNTEAFF
CDR3 DNA: TGTGCCAGCAATCCCCTGAGGGGGAAGAACACTGAAGCTTTCTTT

CDR3 length: 16
J gene: TRBJ2-1
V gene: TRBV9
D gene: TRBD1
CDR3 protein: CASSVIPGTGNNEQFF
CDR3 DNA: TGTGCCAGCAGCGTTATTCCCGGGACAGGGAACAATGAGCAGTTCTTC

CDR3 length: 15
J gene: TRBJ1-1
V gene: TRBV6-1
D gene: TRBD1
CDR3 protein: CASSSKGTGKTEAFF
CDR3 DNA: TGTGCCAGCAGTTCAAAAGGGACAGGGAAGACTGAAGCTTTCTTT

CDR3 length: 14
J gene: TRBJ1-1
V gene: TRBV13
D gene: NA
CDR3 protein: CASSWGVSSTEAFF
CDR3 DNA: TGTGCCAGCAGCTGGGGGGTTAGTAGCACTGAAGCTTTCTTT

CDR3 length: 13
J gene: TRBJ2-7
V gene: TRBV19
D gene: TRBD1
CDR3 protein: CASSMRQGVEQYF
CDR3 DNA: TGTGCCAGTAGTATGAGACAGGGGGTCGAGCAGTACTTC

CDR3 length: 14
J gene: TRBJ1-1
V gene: TRBV10-1
D gene: NA
CDR3 protein: CASSAFRGGTEAFF
CDR3 DNA: TGCGCCAGCAGTGCTTTTAGGGGAGGCACTGAAGCTTTCTTT

CDR3 length: 12
J gene: TRBJ1-2
V gene: TRBV6-5
D gene: NA
CDR3 protein: CASTRGAGGYTF
CDR3 DNA: TGTGCCAGCACGCGGGGGGCGGGGGGCTACACCTTC

CDR3 length: 14
J gene: TRBJ1-3
V gene: TRBV11-2
D gene: NA
CDR3 protein: CASSLSLAGNTIYF
CDR3 DNA: TGTGCCAGCAGCTTGTCATTGGCCGGAAACACCATATATTTT

CDR3 length: 13
J gene: TRBJ1-5
V gene: TRBV7-2
D gene: TRBD1
CDR3 protein: CASSRQGFQPQHF
CDR3 DNA: TGTGCCAGCAGCCGACAGGGGTTTCAGCCCCAGCATTTT

CDR3 length: 12
J gene: TRBJ2-7
V gene: TRBV28
D gene: NA
CDR3 protein: CASSLSRDEQYF
CDR3 DNA: TGTGCCAGCAGTTTATCCAGGGACGAGCAGTACTTC

CDR3 length: 13
J gene: TRBJ1-1
V gene: TRBV7-9
D gene: NA
CDR3 protein: CASSLSEAPKAFF
CDR3 DNA: TGTGCCAGCAGCTTATCTGAGGCTCCAAAAGCTTTCTTT

CDR3 length: 12
J gene: TRBJ1-2
V gene: TRBV19
D gene: NA
CDR3 protein: CARQNSNYGYTF
CDR3 DNA: TGTGCCAGGCAGAATTCCAACTATGGCTACACCTTC

CDR3 length: 14
J gene: TRBJ2-1
V gene: TRBV9
D gene: NA
CDR3 protein: CASSVEGRGLKQFF
CDR3 DNA: TGTGCCAGCAGCGTAGAAGGCAGGGGCCTTAAGCAGTTCTTC

CDR3 length: 16
J gene: TRBJ2-6
V gene: TRBV15
D gene: NA
CDR3 protein: CATSRDRLSGANVLTF
CDR3 DNA: TGTGCCACCAGCAGAGATCGACTCTCTGGGGCCAACGTCCTGACTTTC

CDR3 length: 13
J gene: TRBJ2-7
V gene: TRBV29-1
D gene: TRBD2
CDR3 protein: CSVTSGVDYEQYF
CDR3 DNA: TGCAGCGTTACTAGCGGGGTCGACTACGAGCAGTACTTC

CDR3 length: 17
J gene: TRBJ2-5
V gene: TRBV19
D gene: NA
CDR3 protein: CASSIGGRQRYQETQYF
CDR3 DNA: TGTGCCAGTAGTATAGGTGGTCGACAGAGGTACCAAGAGACCCAGTACTTC

CDR3 length: 12
J gene: TRBJ2-5
V gene: TRBV7-9
D gene: NA
CDR3 protein: CAIERSGETQYF
CDR3 DNA: TGTGCCATCGAACGGTCGGGAGAGACCCAGTACTTC

CDR3 length: 15
J gene: TRBJ1-3
V gene: TRBV7-7
D gene: TRBD1
CDR3 protein: CASSLAGGSGNTIYF
CDR3 DNA: TGTGCTAGCAGCTTAGCAGGGGGCTCTGGAAACACCATATATTTT

CDR3 length: 13
J gene: TRBJ1-2
V gene: TRBV2
D gene: TRBD1
CDR3 protein: CASRGDSPYGYTF
CDR3 DNA: TGTGCCAGCAGGGGGGACAGTCCATATGGCTACACCTTC

CDR3 length: 13
J gene: TRBJ2-1
V gene: TRBV19
D gene: NA
CDR3 protein: CASSTTYYNEQFF
CDR3 DNA: TGTGCCAGTAGTACAACTTATTACAATGAGCAGTTCTTC

CDR3 length: 15
J gene: TRBJ2-7
V gene: TRBV13
D gene: TRBD2
CDR3 protein: CASSPAGLAGVGQYF
CDR3 DNA: TGTGCCAGCAGCCCCGCGGGACTAGCGGGAGTGGGGCAGTACTTC

CDR3 length: 11
J gene: TRBJ2-7
V gene: TRBV2
D gene: NA
CDR3 protein: CASSVHSEQYF
CDR3 DNA: TGTGCCAGCAGTGTACATTCCGAGCAGTACTTC

CDR3 length: 16
J gene: TRBJ1-1
V gene: TRBV7-9
D gene: TRBD1
CDR3 protein: CASSPRDRGVNTEAFF
CDR3 DNA: TGTGCCAGCAGCCCCAGGGACAGGGGAGTGAACACTGAAGCTTTCTTT

CDR3 length: 16
J gene: TRBJ2-7
V gene: TRBV27
D gene: TRBD2
CDR3 protein: CASSQRTSGGSYEQYF
CDR3 DNA: TGTGCCAGCAGTCAAAGGACTAGCGGAGGTTCCTACGAGCAGTACTTC

CDR3 length: 16
J gene: TRBJ1-4
V gene: TRBV7-2
D gene: NA
CDR3 protein: CASSRRRSVLNEKLFF
CDR3 DNA: TGTGCCAGCAGCCGCCGTCGTTCAGTCCTTAATGAAAAACTGTTTTTT

CDR3 length: 14
J gene: TRBJ1-2
V gene: TRBV5-1
D gene: NA
CDR3 protein: CASSPVLGSYGYTF
CDR3 DNA: TGCGCCAGCAGCCCGGTGTTGGGCTCCTATGGCTACACCTTC

CDR3 length: 15
J gene: TRBJ2-7
V gene: TRBV6-1
D gene: TRBD2
CDR3 protein: CASSDAGGGVYEQYF
CDR3 DNA: TGTGCCAGCAGTGATGCGGGAGGAGGTGTCTACGAGCAGTACTTC

CDR3 length: 15
J gene: TRBJ1-1
V gene: TRBV5-1
D gene: NA
CDR3 protein: CASSLAGGGGTEAFF
CDR3 DNA: TGCGCCAGCAGCTTGGCGGGGGGAGGGGGGACTGAAGCTTTCTTT

CDR3 length: 13
J gene: TRBJ2-1
V gene: TRBV29-1
D gene: TRBD1
CDR3 protein: CSADRVKGNEQFF
CDR3 DNA: TGCAGCGCTGACAGGGTTAAGGGCAATGAGCAGTTCTTC